This TCR beta chain was obtained from a study of OX40 agonist ivuxolimab in advanced cancers. Germline trimming cut 4 bases from V and 6 bases from J; bases unmatched to any gene: 6. CDR1 is SGHNT, CDR2 YYREEE, per germline (reference sequence). This CDR3 is 14 amino acids long. The data were produced by immunoSEQ multiplex PCR, yet TCRdb's version contains in-frame clones alone and is incomplete. The sample has 65,000 to 95,000 clones, about 90% seen once. This chain joins TRBV5-4 and TRBJ1-2; TRBD1 agrees at 10 bases. This sequence originates from an adult with an advanced solid tumor such as melanoma, head and neck, liver or kidney cancer. Sequencing used CD4+ or CD8+ T cells sorted from blood, obtained in a trial of the OX40 agonist ivuxolimab. The chain's CDR3 is CASSDDRGPDGYTF. The CDR3 bases are TGTGCCAGCAGCGATGACAGGGGGCCGGATGGCTACACCTTC.